What follows is one T cell receptor beta chain and its context. This CDR3 spans 11 amino acids. V was trimmed by 6 bases and J by 1 base, leaving 6 bases between them. Germline CDR1 reads SQVTM; CDR2 reads ANQGSEA. This sample was included in a study of CD8 T cells in ankylosing spondylitis. TCRdb called the 5' RACE reads again in MiXCR, with one record for every CDR3 protein. The sample shows 150,000 to 200,000 distinct CDR3 sequences, 10% to 15% of them seen only once. The chain joins TRBV29-1 to TRBJ1-2; D uncertain. The sequence came from a female donor with ankylosing spondylitis or in good health (not recorded which). The sequenced material came from blood, either unsorted or a sorted T cell fraction (not recorded which). Written as DNA, the CDR3 is TGCAGCGTCGAGCTTAACTATGGCTACACCTTC. It translates to CSVELNYGYTF.